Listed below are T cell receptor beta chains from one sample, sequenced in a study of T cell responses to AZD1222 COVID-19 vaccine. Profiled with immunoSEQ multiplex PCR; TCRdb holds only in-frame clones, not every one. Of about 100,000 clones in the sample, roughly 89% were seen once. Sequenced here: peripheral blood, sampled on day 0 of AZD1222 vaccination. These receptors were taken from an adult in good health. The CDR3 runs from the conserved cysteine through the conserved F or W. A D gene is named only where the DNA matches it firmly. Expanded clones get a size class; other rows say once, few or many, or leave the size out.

CASSVSRGRHDEQYF | TGTGCCAGCTCAGTATCTCGCGGGAGACATGACGAGCAGTACTTC | TRBV7-9 | TRBD2 | NA | TRBJ2-7
CASSPGISYNEQFF | TGTGCCAGCAGCCCAGGGATCAGCTACAATGAGCAGTTCTTC | TRBV7-2 | NA | NA | TRBJ2-1
CASSPRTGNYGYTF | TGTGCCAGCAGCCCACGGACAGGGAACTATGGCTACACCTTC | TRBV9 | TRBD1 | NA | TRBJ1-2
CASSQVSAGELFF | TGTGCCAGCAGCCAAGTTTCGGCCGGGGAGCTGTTTTTT | TRBV3-1/TRBV3-2 | NA | NA | TRBJ2-2
CASSQVVPYGSGANVLTF | TGTGCCAGCAGCCAAGTAGTGCCCTACGGCTCTGGGGCCAACGTCCTGACTTTC | TRBV3-1/TRBV3-2 | NA | NA | TRBJ2-6
CASSPPSLTDTQYF | TGTGCCAGCTCACCGCCGTCACTCACAGATACGCAGTATTTT | TRBV18 | NA | NA | TRBJ2-3
CASSLDGGASYEQYF | TGTGCCAGCAGCTTAGACGGAGGAGCCTCCTACGAGCAGTACTTC | TRBV7-8 | NA | NA | TRBJ2-7
CASSLEGVADTQYF | TGCGCCAGCAGCTTGGAGGGGGTTGCGGATACGCAGTATTTT | TRBV5-1 | NA | NA | TRBJ2-3
CASSMPASNSPLHF | TGTGCCAGTAGTATGCCAGCTAGTAATTCACCCCTCCACTTT | TRBV19 | NA | NA | TRBJ1-6
CASNYASGNEQFF | TGTGCCAGCAATTACGCTAGCGGGAATGAGCAGTTCTTC | TRBV2 | TRBD2 | NA | TRBJ2-1
CASSPSGTHQPQHF | TGTGCCAGCAGCCCATCAGGAACCCATCAGCCCCAGCATTTT | TRBV7-9 | NA | NA | TRBJ1-5
CASSSDVGAPNEQFF | TGTGCCAGCAGCTCTGATGTGGGAGCCCCAAATGAGCAGTTCTTC | TRBV5-4 | NA | once | TRBJ2-1
CASSQDLGDGYTF | TGTGCCAGCAGCCAAGATTTGGGCGACGGCTACACCTTC | TRBV14 | NA | once | TRBJ1-2
CASSLDAFNYGYTF | TGCGCCAGCAGCTTGGACGCGTTTAACTATGGCTACACCTTC | TRBV5-1 | NA | NA | TRBJ1-2
CASSPDRVVSPLHF | TGCGCCAGCAGCCCGGACAGAGTAGTTTCACCCCTCCACTTT | TRBV5-1 | NA | NA | TRBJ1-6
CASSVPGTANNEQFF | TGTGCCAGCAGCGTACCCGGGACAGCAAACAATGAGCAGTTCTTC | TRBV9 | TRBD1 | NA | TRBJ2-1
CASSLDGDYGYTF | TGTGCCAGCAGCTTGGACGGAGACTATGGCTACACCTTC | TRBV5-5 | NA | NA | TRBJ1-2
CASSVGRVTEAFF | TGTGCCAGCAGTGTTGGCAGGGTTACTGAAGCTTTCTTT | TRBV2 | NA | once | TRBJ1-1
CASSLKWQNTEAFF | TGTGCCAGCAGCTTAAAATGGCAGAACACTGAAGCTTTCTTT | TRBV11-2 | NA | NA | TRBJ1-1
CARGWTLGHQPQHF | TGCGCCAGGGGATGGACGCTTGGTCATCAGCCCCAGCATTTT | TRBV10-1 | NA | NA | TRBJ1-5
CASSDGLETGELFF | TGTGCCAGCAGTGACGGGTTAGAGACCGGGGAGCTGTTTTTT | TRBV6-4 | NA | NA | TRBJ2-2
CASSFGESREAFF | TGTGCCAGCAGTTTCGGTGAGAGCCGTGAAGCTTTCTTT | TRBV12-3/TRBV12-4 | NA | NA | TRBJ1-1
CASSHPGLAGGPAHNEQFF | TGCGCCAGCAGCCATCCGGGACTAGCGGGAGGGCCAGCCCACAATGAGCAGTTCTTC | TRBV4-1 | TRBD2 | many | TRBJ2-1
CASSEAQGLEQYF | TGTGCCAGCAGTGAGGCACAGGGGCTAGAGCAGTACTTC | TRBV6-4 | TRBD1 | NA | TRBJ2-7
CASSFAINRVDEQFF | TGCGCCAGCAGCTTTGCGATTAATCGGGTCGATGAGCAGTTCTTC | TRBV5-1 | NA | NA | TRBJ2-1
CASSQGFNSPLHF | TGTGCCAGCAGCCAGGGCTTCAATTCACCCCTCCACTTT | TRBV2 | NA | NA | TRBJ1-6
CASSEGTAPNEKLFF | TGTGCCAGCAGCGAGGGGACAGCCCCTAATGAAAAACTGTTTTTT | TRBV7-9 | TRBD1 | NA | TRBJ1-4
CASSLWQGAYEQYF | TGTGCCAGCAGTCTGTGGCAGGGGGCCTACGAGCAGTACTTC | TRBV5-6 | TRBD1 | NA | TRBJ2-7
CASSLDRDTEAFF | TGTGCCAGCAGCTTGGACAGGGACACTGAAGCTTTCTTT | TRBV5-5 | NA | NA | TRBJ1-1
CASNYRPQDTQYF | TGTGCCAGCAATTACCGGCCGCAAGATACGCAGTATTTT | TRBV5-4 | NA | once | TRBJ2-3
CATSRDRWGDQPQHF | TGTGCCACCAGCAGAGATAGGTGGGGCGATCAGCCCCAGCATTTT | TRBV15 | NA | NA | TRBJ1-5
CSVDDTMGDEQFF | TGCAGCGTTGATGACACGATGGGGGATGAGCAGTTCTTC | TRBV29-1 | NA | NA | TRBJ2-1
CASSLWNVWETQYF | TGTGCCAGCAGCTTATGGAATGTTTGGGAGACCCAGTACTTC | TRBV7-2 | NA | NA | TRBJ2-5
CASSSLSPSGNTIYF | TGCGCCAGCAGCTCTTTAAGCCCCTCTGGAAACACCATATATTTT | TRBV5-1 | NA | NA | TRBJ1-3
CASSHWGAPSSGNTIYF | TGTGCCAGCAGCCACTGGGGGGCACCGAGCTCTGGAAACACCATATATTTT | TRBV7-9 | NA | NA | TRBJ1-3
CASSWGQGGNYGYTF | TGCGCCAGCAGCTGGGGACAGGGGGGAAACTATGGCTACACCTTC | TRBV5-1 | TRBD1 | NA | TRBJ1-2
CASSSVRSSTDTQYF | TGTGCCAGCAGCTCCGTCAGGTCTAGCACAGATACGCAGTATTTT | TRBV3-1/TRBV3-2 | NA | NA | TRBJ2-3
CASSSTGDGYTF | TGCGCCAGCAGCTCGACAGGGGATGGCTACACCTTC | TRBV5-1 | TRBD1 | NA | TRBJ1-2
CASSAWNLRNSGNTIYF | TGTGCCAGTAGTGCTTGGAACCTCAGGAATTCTGGAAACACCATATATTTT | TRBV19 | NA | once | TRBJ1-3
CASSQPRDSGNTIYF | TGTGCCAGCAGCCAACCGCGGGACTCTGGAAACACCATATATTTT | TRBV4-2 | NA | NA | TRBJ1-3
CSVADRDNEQFF | TGCAGCGTTGCCGACAGGGACAATGAGCAGTTCTTC | TRBV29-1 | TRBD1 | NA | TRBJ2-1
CASSQGLQGPTEAFF | TGCGCCAGCAGCCAGGGATTACAGGGACCCACTGAAGCTTTCTTT | TRBV4-1 | NA | once | TRBJ1-1
CASGLAGVLEQFF | TGTGCCAGTGGACTAGCGGGAGTTCTTGAGCAGTTCTTC | TRBV7-9 | TRBD2 | NA | TRBJ2-1
CASSGGFSGSRNEQFF | TGTGCCAGTAGTGGTGGTTTTAGCGGGAGTCGGAATGAGCAGTTCTTC | TRBV19 | TRBD2 | once | TRBJ2-1
CASSRLGTSGYNEQFF | TGTGCCAGCAGCCGGCTCGGGACTAGCGGGTACAATGAGCAGTTCTTC | TRBV14 | TRBD2 | NA | TRBJ2-1
CASSLSRGLGEQYF | TGCGCCAGCAGCCTCAGCAGGGGGCTAGGCGAGCAGTACTTC | TRBV4-3 | TRBD1 | NA | TRBJ2-7
CASSLGAGEKLFF | TGTGCCAGCAGCTTAGGAGCTGGAGAAAAACTGTTTTTT | TRBV13 | NA | NA | TRBJ1-4
CASMQNSGVLGDTQYF | TGCGCCAGCATGCAGAACTCAGGGGTATTAGGAGATACGCAGTATTTT | TRBV5-1 | NA | NA | TRBJ2-3
CASSFTGSSSYEQYF | TGTGCCAGCAGCTTCACAGGGTCGAGCTCCTACGAGCAGTACTTC | TRBV7-9 | NA | NA | TRBJ2-7
CASRWDAQPQHF | TGTGCCAGCAGGTGGGATGCTCAGCCCCAGCATTTT | TRBV28 | NA | NA | TRBJ1-5
CASSKEGGCRYGYTF | TGTGCCAGCAGCAAAGAGGGGGGATGCCGCTATGGCTACACCTTC | TRBV21-1 | NA | once | TRBJ1-2
CASSITWGSDTEAFF | TGTGCCAGTAGTATAACCTGGGGGAGCGACACTGAAGCTTTCTTT | TRBV19 | NA | NA | TRBJ1-1
CASSPDSTEQFF | TGTGCCAGCTCACCCGATTCGACTGAGCAGTTCTTC | TRBV18 | NA | NA | TRBJ2-1
CASSPGGNQPQHF | TGTGCCAGCAGCCCTGGTGGGAATCAGCCCCAGCATTTT | TRBV12-3/TRBV12-4 | NA | NA | TRBJ1-5
CASGTSGQETQYF | TGTGCCAGTGGGACTAGCGGGCAAGAGACCCAGTACTTC | TRBV19 | TRBD2 | NA | TRBJ2-5
CASSRGRNSPLHF | TGTGCCAGCTCAAGGGGGCGTAATTCACCCCTCCACTTT | TRBV27 | TRBD1 | NA | TRBJ1-6
CASSWGEYLEAFF | TGTGCCAGCAGTTGGGGGGAGTACCTTGAAGCTTTCTTT | TRBV6-2/TRBV6-3 | NA | NA | TRBJ1-1